Sequencing of this TCR beta chain was carried out in a study of CD8 T cells in Susac syndrome. TCR beta sequencing covered blood CD8+ and CD4+ T cells. The multiple sclerosis controls, all treatment-naive patients, had relapsing-remitting disease that was stable or active. Isolation of CD8+ and CD4+ T cells was performed negatively, whereas enrichment of TEMRA cells was done by FACS. This CDR3 has 14 residues. Germline loops: CDR1 SNHLY, CDR2 FYNNEI. Trimming removed 7 bases from V and 1 base from J; junction bases left unmatched: 4. RNA, at about 0.5 to 1 ug, was reverse transcribed with random hexamers. Amplification of the TCR beta CDR3 was carried out by immunoSEQ multiplex PCR, which spanned a total of 54 Vbeta and 13 Jbeta segments. Using its own MiXCR run on the immunoSEQ multiplex PCR reads, TCRdb lists one record per CDR3 protein. The sample lists some 400,000 distinct CDR3 sequences, approximately 85% occurring once.

The chain carries TRBV2 and TRBJ2-4; TRBD1 aligns across 7 bases. This sequence originates from a human donor with multiple sclerosis. The sample comprised CD8+ T cells from PBMCs. CDR3 in amino acids: CASIDRDAKNIQYF. As DNA, the CDR3 is TGTGCCAGCATAGACAGGGATGCCAAAAACATTCAGTACTTC.